Listed here is a single TCR beta chain. Germline V gives CDR1 MNHEY, CDR2 SVGAGI. This CDR3 comprises 14 residues. V lost 6 bases to trimming and J lost 6 bases; unmatched junction nucleotides: 10. This specimen belongs to a study of blood T cell repertoires in COVID-19. Whole-study context: Acute and convalescent COVID-19 samples came from the United States, Italy and Spain. PBMCs, B-cell-depleted T cells, or T cells provided the cDNA or gDNA that made up the material.

Authors' analysis steps: By means of reference gene primer amplification, nucleated cell counts were estimated. Method: immunoSEQ multiplex PCR; TCRdb's copy keeps in-frame clones and lacks some. The DNA was the basis for D and trimming; V, J and clone size are from that table. The sample consists of around 260,000 clones, around four fifths of them appearing once. The gene calls are TRBV6-5 and TRBJ2-7; 8 bases are shared with TRBD1. Material: peripheral blood. This sequence originates from a man between 60 and 75 years old who had recovered from COVID-19. The CDR3 sequence is CASSLNQGASEQYF. The CDR3, as DNA: TGTGCCAGCAGCCTTAACCAGGGGGCATCCGAGCAGTACTTC.